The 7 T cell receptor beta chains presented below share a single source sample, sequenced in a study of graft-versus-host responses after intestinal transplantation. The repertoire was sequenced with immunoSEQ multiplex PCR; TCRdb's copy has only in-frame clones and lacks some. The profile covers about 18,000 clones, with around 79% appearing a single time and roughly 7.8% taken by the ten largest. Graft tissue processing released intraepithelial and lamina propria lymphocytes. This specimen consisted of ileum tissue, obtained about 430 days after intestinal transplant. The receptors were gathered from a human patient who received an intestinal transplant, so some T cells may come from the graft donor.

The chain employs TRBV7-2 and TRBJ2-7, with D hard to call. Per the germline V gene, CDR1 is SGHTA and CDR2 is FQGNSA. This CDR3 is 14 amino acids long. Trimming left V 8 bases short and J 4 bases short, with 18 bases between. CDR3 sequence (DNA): TGTGCCAGCTCAGGTTTCAGGCATTTATACGAGCAGTACTTC. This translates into CASSGFRHLYEQYF. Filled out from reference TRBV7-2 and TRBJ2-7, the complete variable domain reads GAGVSQSPSNKVTEKGKDVELRCDPISGHTALYWYRQSLGQGLEFLIYFQGNSAPDKSGLPSDRFSAERTGGSVSTLTIQRTQQEDSAVYLCASSGFRHLYEQYFGPGTRLTVT.

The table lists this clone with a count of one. CDR3 sequence reads: CGVRAYGNSPLHF. Here the CDR3 DNA reads TGTGGCGTCCGGGCCTACGGGAATTCACCCCTCCACTTT. The chain carries TRBV6-1 and TRBJ1-6; D is uncertain. Germline CDR1 reads MNHNS; CDR2 reads SASEGT. CDR3 length equals 13 residues.

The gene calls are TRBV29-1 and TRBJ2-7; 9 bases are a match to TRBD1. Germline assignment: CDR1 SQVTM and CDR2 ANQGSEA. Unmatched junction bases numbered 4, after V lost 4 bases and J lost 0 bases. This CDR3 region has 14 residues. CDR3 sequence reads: CSVGDRVSSYEQYF. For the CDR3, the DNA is TGCAGCGTTGGGGACAGGGTTAGCTCCTACGAGCAGTACTTC.

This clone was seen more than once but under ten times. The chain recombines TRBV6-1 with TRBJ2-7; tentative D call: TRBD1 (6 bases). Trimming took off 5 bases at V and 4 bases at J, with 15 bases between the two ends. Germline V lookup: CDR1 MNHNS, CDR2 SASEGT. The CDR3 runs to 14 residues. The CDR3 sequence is CASSYASGQYEQYF. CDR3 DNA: TGTGCCAGCAGTTATGCATCCGGACAGTACGAGCAGTACTTC.

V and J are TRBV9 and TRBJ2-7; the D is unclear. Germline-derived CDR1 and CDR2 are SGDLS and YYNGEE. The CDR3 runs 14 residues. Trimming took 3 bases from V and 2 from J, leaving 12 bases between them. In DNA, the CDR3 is TGTGCCAGCAGCGACGGACCCGAAACCTACGAGCAGTACTTC. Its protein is CASSDGPETYEQYF.

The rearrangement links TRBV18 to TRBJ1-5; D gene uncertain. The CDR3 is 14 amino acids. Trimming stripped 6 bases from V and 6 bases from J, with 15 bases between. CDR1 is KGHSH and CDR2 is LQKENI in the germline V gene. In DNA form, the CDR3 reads TGTGCCAGCTCGGTGGGAGACTCGGGTCAGCCCCAGCATTTT. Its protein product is CASSVGDSGQPQHF. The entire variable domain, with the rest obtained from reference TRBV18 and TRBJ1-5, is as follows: NAGVMQNPRHLVRRRGQEARLRCSPMKGHSHVYWYRQLPEEGLKFMVYLQKENIIDESGMPKERFSAEFPKEGPSILRIQQVVRGDSAAYFCASSVGDSGQPQHFGDGTRLSIL.

CDR3 nucleotide sequence: TGTGCCAGCAGTTTATCCCCCTCCTACAATGAGCAGTTCTTC. It encodes CASSLSPSYNEQFF. V and J are TRBV27 and TRBJ2-1; unclear D gene. The V gene's germline CDR1 is MNHEY and CDR2 SMNVEV (reference sequence). This CDR3 has 14 amino acids. With 0 bases removed from V and 0 bases from J, the gap between germline ends came to 3 bases.